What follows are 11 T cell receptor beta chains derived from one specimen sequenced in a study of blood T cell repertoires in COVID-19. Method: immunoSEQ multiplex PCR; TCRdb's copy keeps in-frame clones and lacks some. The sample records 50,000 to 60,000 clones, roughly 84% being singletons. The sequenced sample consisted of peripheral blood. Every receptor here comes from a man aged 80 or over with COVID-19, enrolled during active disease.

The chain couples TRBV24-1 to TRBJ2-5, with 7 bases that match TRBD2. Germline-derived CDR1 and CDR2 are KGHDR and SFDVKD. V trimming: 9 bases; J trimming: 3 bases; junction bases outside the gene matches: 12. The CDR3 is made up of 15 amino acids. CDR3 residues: CATAGGGGWEETQYF. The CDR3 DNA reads TGTGCCACCGCTGGCGGGGGAGGTTGGGAAGAGACCCAGTACTTC.

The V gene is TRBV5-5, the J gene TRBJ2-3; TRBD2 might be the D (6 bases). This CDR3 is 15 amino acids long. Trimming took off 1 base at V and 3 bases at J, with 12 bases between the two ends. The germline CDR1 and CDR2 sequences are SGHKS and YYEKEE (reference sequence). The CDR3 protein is CASSLWGVVTDTQYF. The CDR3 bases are TGTGCCAGCAGCTTGTGGGGGGTGGTTACAGATACGCAGTATTTT.

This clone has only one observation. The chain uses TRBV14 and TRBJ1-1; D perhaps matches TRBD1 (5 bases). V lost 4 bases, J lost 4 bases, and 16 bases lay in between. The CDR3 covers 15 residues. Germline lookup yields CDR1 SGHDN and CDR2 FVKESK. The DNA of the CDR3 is TGTGCCAGCAGCCCGACCTTGGGGCGCGGCACTGAAGCTTTCTTT. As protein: CASSPTLGRGTEAFF.

The CDR3 coding sequence is TGCGCCAGCAGCCAAGAACGGGGTTGGGGAGTCGGTAAGCAGTTCTTC. Protein product: CASSQERGWGVGKQFF. The V and J genes are TRBV4-3 and TRBJ2-1; D might be TRBD2 (5 bases). From germline, CDR1 is LGHNA and CDR2 YSLEER. The germline V and J ends were trimmed by 0 bases and 11 bases, with 20 bases remaining between them. There are 16 residues in the CDR3.

The CDR3 sequence is CASSLRQGTGNQPQHF. As DNA, the CDR3 is TGTGCCAGCAGCTTGCGGCAGGGGACGGGCAATCAGCCCCAGCATTTT. J is TRBJ1-5 and V is TRBV5-5; D possibly corresponds to TRBD1 (6 bases). Trimming shortened V by 1 base and J by 2 bases, and 13 bases separated the two germline ends. Looked up from germline, CDR1 is SGHKS and CDR2 is YYEKEE (reference sequence). The CDR3 consists of 16 residues.

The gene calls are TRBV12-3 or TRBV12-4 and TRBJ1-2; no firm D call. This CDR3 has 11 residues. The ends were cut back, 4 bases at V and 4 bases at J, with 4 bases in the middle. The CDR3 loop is CASSWAYGYTF. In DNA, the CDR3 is TGTGCCAGCAGTTGGGCCTATGGCTACACCTTC.

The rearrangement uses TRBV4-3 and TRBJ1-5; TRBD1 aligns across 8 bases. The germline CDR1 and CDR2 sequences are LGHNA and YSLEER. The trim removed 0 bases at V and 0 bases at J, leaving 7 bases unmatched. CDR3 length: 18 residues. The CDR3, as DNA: TGCGCCAGCAGCCAAGAGAGACAGGGGCTCTATAGCAATCAGCCCCAGCATTTT. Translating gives CASSQERQGLYSNQPQHF.

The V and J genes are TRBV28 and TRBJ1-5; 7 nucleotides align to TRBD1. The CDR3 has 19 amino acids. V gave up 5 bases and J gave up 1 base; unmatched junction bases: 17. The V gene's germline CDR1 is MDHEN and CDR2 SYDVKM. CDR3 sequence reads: CASSPLTDRDGNSNQPQHF. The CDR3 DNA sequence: TGTGCCAGCAGTCCCCTCACAGACAGGGATGGTAACAGCAATCAGCCCCAGCATTTT.

In nucleotides, the CDR3 is TGTGCCAGCAGTTTAGGAGGCCCCAATGAGCAGTTCTTC. It specifies CASSLGGPNEQFF. The chain joins TRBV28 to TRBJ2-1; a possible D gene is TRBD2 (5 bases). Germline lookup yields CDR1 MDHEN and CDR2 SYDVKM. V gave up 2 bases and J gave up 6 bases, with 8 bases separating them. The CDR3 sequence is 13 residues long.

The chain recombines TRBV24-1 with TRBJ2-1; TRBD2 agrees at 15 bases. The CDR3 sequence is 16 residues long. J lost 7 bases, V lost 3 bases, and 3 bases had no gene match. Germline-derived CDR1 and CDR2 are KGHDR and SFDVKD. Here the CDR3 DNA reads TGTGCCACCAGTGATCCTGGACTAGCGGGGGGGAATGAGCAGTTCTTC. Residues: CATSDPGLAGGNEQFF.

CDR3 bases: TGTGCCAGCAGCTTGGGCGCAAATGGCAATCAGCCCCAGCATTTT. As protein: CASSLGANGNQPQHF. V is TRBV5-6 and J is TRBJ1-5; D is ambiguous. In germline, CDR1 is SGHDT, CDR2 YYEEEE. Trimming took 0 bases from V and 2 from J, leaving 9 bases between them. The CDR3 is made up of 15 amino acids.